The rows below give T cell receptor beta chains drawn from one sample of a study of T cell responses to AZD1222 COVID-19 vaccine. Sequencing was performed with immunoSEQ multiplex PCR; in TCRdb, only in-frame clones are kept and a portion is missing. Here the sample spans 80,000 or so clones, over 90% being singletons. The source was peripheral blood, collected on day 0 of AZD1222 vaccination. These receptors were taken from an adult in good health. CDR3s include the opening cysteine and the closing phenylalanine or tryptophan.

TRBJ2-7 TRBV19 CASSLRPGQGSHEQYF
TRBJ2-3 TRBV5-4 CASSPRIALAGGDTQYF
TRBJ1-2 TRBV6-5 CASSSNSRALSGYTF
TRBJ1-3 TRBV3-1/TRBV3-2 CASQQGSGNTIYF
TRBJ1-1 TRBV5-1 CASRQSSMNTEAFF
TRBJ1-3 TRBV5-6 CASSLGWSSGNTIYF
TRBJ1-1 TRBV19 CASRTLVTNTEAFF
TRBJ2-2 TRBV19 CASSMIGTGVSVVTGELFF
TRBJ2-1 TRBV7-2 CASSSDSGSYNEQFF
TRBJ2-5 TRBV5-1 CASFLTSGGGETQYF
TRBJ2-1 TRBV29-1 CSGRLGEQFF
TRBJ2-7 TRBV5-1 CASRLGGFSYEQYF
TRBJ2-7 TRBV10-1 CASSVGQGYEQYF
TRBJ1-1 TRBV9 CASSVGGTEAFF
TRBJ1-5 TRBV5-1 CASSLGGTANQPQHF
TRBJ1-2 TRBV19 CASSINLGQGNYGYTF
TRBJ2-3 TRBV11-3 CASSLDAQGLNTQYF
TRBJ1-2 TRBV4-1 CASSQVAAYYGYTF
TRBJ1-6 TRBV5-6 CASSTRDPLNSPLHF
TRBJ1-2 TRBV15 CATSRGANELANYGYTF
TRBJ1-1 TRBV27 CASSLWSGLMNTEAFF
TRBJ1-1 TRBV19 CASRVYGTGDTEAFF
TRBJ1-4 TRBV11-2 CASSPGQVNEKLFF
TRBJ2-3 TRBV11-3 CASSLGTRAVTDTQYF
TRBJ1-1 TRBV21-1 CASSKALGDRDENTEAFF
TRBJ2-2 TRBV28 CASSYTGYTGELFF
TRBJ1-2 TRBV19 CASTRQGANYGYTF
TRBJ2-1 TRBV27 CASSSRIYNEQFF
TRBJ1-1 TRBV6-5 CASTEGTGGRTEAFF
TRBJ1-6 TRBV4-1 CASSQDHGRSPLHF
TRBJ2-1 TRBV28 CASSLWRGGASEQFF